A single T cell receptor (beta chain) is shown here with its context. Its antigen is as yet unknown. The CDR3 loop spans 15 amino acids. Germline values: CDR1 SEHNR, CDR2 FQNEAQ (reference sequence). The V gene end was trimmed by 5 bases and the J gene end by 4 bases; junction bases not matched to a gene: 9. The assay was immunoSEQ multiplex PCR, and TCRdb's table has in-frame clones only and misses some. The table shows around 400,000 clones, with approximately 92% occurring only once. Treatment specified: around 19 received Ad26.COV2.S at low or high dose, single or two shots; about 5 received placebo; per-sample allocation not given. The study sampled participants on day 63 after the first vaccine or placebo injection. Donor was an adult aged 18-55 years in Boston. Spike of the Wuhan-strain SARS-CoV-2 was expressed by an Ad26 vector, which formed the vaccine. The data are from a study of Ad26.COV2.S vaccination and SARS-CoV-2 variants. At the level of the study: The Ad26.COV2.S arm of the COV1001 trial was where the donor was placed.

The study's findings and limits: Substantial response breadth was reportedly seen for spike-specific CD8+ and CD4+ T cells after vaccination.

This receptor was obtained from a person between 18 and 60 years old who received the Ad26.COV2.S COVID-19 vaccine or a placebo. J is TRBJ2-7 and V is TRBV7-9; 9 nucleotides match TRBD1. The sequenced sample was peripheral blood, obtained in a trial of Ad26.COV2.S vaccine versus placebo. The CDR3 region has the DNA TGTGCCAGCAGCCCGGGGACAGGGAAGGGTTACGAGCAGTACTTC. Protein sequence: CASSPGTGKGYEQYF.